Shown below are 24 T cell receptor beta chains from a single sample sequenced in a study of T cell responses to AZD1222 COVID-19 vaccine. Method: immunoSEQ multiplex PCR; TCRdb's copy keeps in-frame clones and lacks some. The sample contains around 160,000 clones, around 89% of which appear only once. Sequencing was performed on peripheral blood, taken on day 0 of AZD1222 vaccination. The receptors originated from an adult in good health.

The CDR3 DNA sequence: TGTGCCAGCAGCTTAGCGCTGCGTCTAGCGGGGGGGCCGGGCACAGATACGCAGTATTTT. Protein sequence: CASSLALRLAGGPGTDTQYF. The V and J genes are TRBV7-2 and TRBJ2-3; TRBD2 agrees at 12 bases. Germline lookup yields CDR1 SGHTA and CDR2 FQGNSA. The CDR3 totals 20 residues. After removal of 0 bases from V and 1 base from J, the junction contained 11 bases not matched to a gene.

This clone was picked up a small number of times. The chain is built from TRBV5-4 and TRBJ2-5; D is undetermined. The V gene lost 0 bases and the J gene lost 0 bases, with 6 bases spanning the gap. The CDR3 spans 14 residues. Germline V gene sequence: CDR1 SGHNT, CDR2 YYREEE (reference sequence). CDR3 DNA sequence: TGTGCCAGCAGCTTGGCCCGGTACCAAGAGACCCAGTACTTC. Amino acids: CASSLARYQETQYF.

The V call is TRBV6-5, the J call TRBJ1-3, with D tentatively TRBD1 (5 bases). V lost 5 bases to trimming and J lost 0 bases, with 11 bases between them. This CDR3 has 15 residues. CDR1 and CDR2 (germline): MNHEY, SVGAGI. CDR3 sequence reads: CASSRDPRSGNTIYF. CDR3 DNA: TGTGCCAGCAGTCGGGACCCACGCTCTGGAAACACCATATATTTT.

CDR3 bases: TGCGCCAGCAGCTGGCGGGGGTCGGGGGGGATCGAGCAGTACTTC. It translates to CASSWRGSGGIEQYF. J is TRBJ2-7 and V is TRBV5-1; 8 bases map to TRBD2. Trimming cost V 3 bases and J 6 bases; bases outside gene matches: 11. The CDR3 contains 15 residues. Per the germline V gene, CDR1 is SGHRS and CDR2 is YFSETQ.

The chain has TRBV3-1 (or the pseudogene TRBV3-2) and TRBJ1-6; maybe TRBD1 (5 bases). V dropped 1 base and J dropped 11 bases, with 21 bases sitting between them. The CDR3 covers 17 residues. CDR1 and CDR2 from the germline V gene are LGHDT and YNNKEL (reference sequence). CDR3 region: CASSQAVGMGGSTPLHF. DNA of the CDR3: TGTGCCAGCAGCCAAGCGGTCGGGATGGGGGGGTCCACACCCCTCCACTTT.

The V gene is TRBV5-4, the J gene TRBJ2-5, with 11 bases lining up with TRBD2. Germline V gene lookup returns CDR1 SGHNT and CDR2 YYREEE (reference sequence). Losses at the gene ends were 7 bases for V and 4 bases for J; bases not matched to a gene: 12. This CDR3 comprises 16 residues. The CDR3 loop is CASDSGGAARTETQYF. The CDR3 DNA follows: TGTGCCAGCGATAGCGGGGGGGCCGCCCGAACAGAGACCCAGTACTTC.

The chain combines TRBV3-1 (or the pseudogene TRBV3-2) with TRBJ1-4; 9 bases fit TRBD1. With V trimmed by 10 bases and J by 3 bases, 33 bases remained unmatched. Germline-derived CDR1 and CDR2 are LGHDT and YNNKEL (reference sequence). The CDR3 sequence is 23 residues long. The CDR3 loop is CATPAQIIDRGGVPPMSNEKLFF. The CDR3 coding sequence is TGTGCCACCCCAGCCCAAATCATCGACAGGGGGGGAGTCCCCCCAATGTCTAATGAAAAACTGTTTTTT.

The sample holds a few counts of this clone. The chain recombines TRBV5-5 with TRBJ2-7; D is possibly TRBD2 (7 bases). Germline CDR1 reads SGHKS; CDR2 reads YYEKEE (reference sequence). V lost 4 bases and J 5 bases, leaving 19 bases between the germline ends. The CDR3 contains 15 residues. CDR3 sequence (DNA): TGTGCCAGCAGCCCACGGGGGGCACCTTCTAACGAGCAGTACTTC. It encodes CASSPRGAPSNEQYF.

The J gene is TRBJ1-1, the V gene TRBV27; 10 bases map to TRBD1. The CDR3 runs to 15 residues. After removal of 6 bases from V and 3 bases from J, the junction contained 7 bases not matched to a gene. Germline loops: CDR1 MNHEY, CDR2 SMNVEV (reference sequence). As DNA, the CDR3 is TGTGCCAGCAGCCTTATTGGACAGGGGGACACTGAAGCTTTCTTT. Translated, it gives CASSLIGQGDTEAFF.

V usage is TRBV6-5 and J usage is TRBJ1-5, with a tentative D call TRBD1 (6 bases). The CDR3 runs 14 residues. The V gene's germline CDR1 is MNHEY and CDR2 SVGAGI. V was shortened by 5 bases and J by 6 bases, with 14 bases between the two germline ends. CDR3 DNA sequence: TGTGCCAGCAGTCCTACAGGGAAGGGTCAGCCCCAGCATTTT. Amino acid sequence: CASSPTGKGQPQHF.

This chain links TRBV28 with TRBJ2-4, with D unresolved. V was trimmed by 2 bases and J by 10 bases, leaving 9 bases between them. CDR1 is MDHEN and CDR2 is SYDVKM in the germline V gene. CDR3 length: 12 residues. In DNA form, the CDR3 reads TGTGCCAGCAGTTTAAGGTCTGCTATTCAGTACTTC. Protein sequence: CASSLRSAIQYF.

The V gene is TRBV7-2, the J gene TRBJ2-1; 7 nucleotides align to TRBD2. Germline assignment: CDR1 SGHTA and CDR2 FQGNSA. There are 16 residues in the CDR3. J gave up 5 bases and V 4 bases, and 11 bases lay outside the gene matches. CDR3 region: CASSSQTRDYDNEQFF. CDR3 coding DNA: TGTGCCAGCAGCTCGCAGACCCGGGACTATGACAATGAGCAGTTCTTC.

This chain uses TRBV30 with TRBJ1-5; D ambiguous. The CDR3 is made up of 14 amino acids. The V gene lost 4 bases and the J gene lost 2 bases, with 12 bases spanning the gap. Germline V gives CDR1 GTSNPN, CDR2 SVGIG (reference sequence). In nucleotides, the CDR3 is TGTGCCTGGACCCCAGGCGGACGCAATCAGCCCCAGCATTTT. It specifies CAWTPGGRNQPQHF.

The chain is built from TRBV27 and TRBJ1-5; 9 positions agree with TRBD1. The germline V gene has CDR1 MNHEY and CDR2 SMNVEV (reference sequence). V trimming: 5 bases; J trimming: 1 base; junction bases outside the gene matches: 6. CDR3 size: 16 residues. In DNA form, the CDR3 reads TGTGCCAGCAGTACACTACAGGGGGCGAGCAATCAGCCCCAGCATTTT. Translation: CASSTLQGASNQPQHF.

The rearrangement uses TRBV4-3 and TRBJ1-1, with D tentatively TRBD1 (5 bases). The length of the CDR3 is 14 residues. Germline assignment: CDR1 LGHNA and CDR2 YSLEER. Trimming shortened V by 1 base and J by 1 base, and 7 bases separated the two germline ends. This CDR3 is CASSQARENTEAFF. CDR3 nucleotide sequence: TGCGCCAGCAGCCAAGCCAGGGAGAACACTGAAGCTTTCTTT.

This clone has a handful of counts. The chain uses TRBV3-1 (or the pseudogene TRBV3-2) and TRBJ2-7, with unresolved D. This CDR3 spans 11 amino acids. Per germline, CDR1 LGHDT and CDR2 YNNKEL (reference sequence). Trimming stripped 4 bases from V and 0 bases from J, with 1 base between. CDR3 amino acids: CASSLSYEQYF. Here the CDR3 DNA reads TGTGCCAGCAGCCTCTCCTACGAGCAGTACTTC.

On this clone: The identical CDR3 is also encoded by other nucleotide sequences in the sample. The chain recombines TRBV28 with TRBJ1-6; the D gene is possibly TRBD1 (5 bases). V was shortened by 8 bases and J by 8 bases, with 10 bases between the two germline ends. The CDR3 runs 12 residues. The germline CDR1 and CDR2 sequences are MDHEN and SYDVKM. CDR3 in amino acids: CASGQGDSPLHF. The CDR3, as DNA: TGTGCCAGCGGTCAGGGTGATTCACCCCTCCACTTT.

The gene calls are TRBV30 and TRBJ1-5; tentatively, D is TRBD1 (5 bases). V was trimmed by 0 bases and J by 1 base, leaving 10 bases between them. The CDR3 spans 15 residues. The germline V gene has CDR1 GTSNPN and CDR2 SVGIG (reference sequence). CDR3 coding DNA: TGTGCCTGGAGTGTACTGGGGCAGAGCAATCAGCCCCAGCATTTT. It codes for CAWSVLGQSNQPQHF.

The chain joins TRBV27 to TRBJ1-1, with D maybe TRBD1 (5 bases). V lost 4 bases and J lost 2, with 17 bases in between. Germline values: CDR1 MNHEY, CDR2 SMNVEV (reference sequence). The CDR3 has 16 residues. In DNA, the CDR3 is TGTGCCAGCAGTTCTCTCGGGGGGGGGATAAACACTGAAGCTTTCTTT. Protein: CASSSLGGGINTEAFF.

The gene calls are TRBV5-1 and TRBJ2-2, with 12 bases aligning to TRBD2. With 5 bases clipped from V and 1 base from J, the junction kept 3 bases outside the gene matches. CDR3 length equals 16 residues. Germline values: CDR1 SGHRS, CDR2 YFSETQ. CDR3 sequence: CASRLAGGRNTGELFF. As DNA, the CDR3 is TGCGCCAGCAGACTAGCGGGGGGAAGGAACACCGGGGAGCTGTTTTTT.

This chain links TRBV5-1 with TRBJ2-3; 8 bases match TRBD2. Per the germline V gene, CDR1 is SGHRS and CDR2 is YFSETQ. Trimming removed 4 bases from V and 3 bases from J; junction bases left unmatched: 10. The CDR3 runs 16 residues. The CDR3 sequence: CASSEGVGGGTDTQYF. The CDR3 region has the DNA TGCGCCAGCAGCGAGGGTGTCGGCGGGGGGACAGATACGCAGTATTTT.

The CDR3 loop is CSVGMTGGNEQFF. The CDR3 DNA reads TGCAGCGTTGGAATGACAGGGGGCAATGAGCAGTTCTTC. The chain combines TRBV29-1 with TRBJ2-1, with 9 bases lining up with TRBD1. CDR3 size: 13 residues. Germline CDR1 reads SQVTM; CDR2 reads ANQGSEA. Trimming cost V 4 bases and J 6 bases; bases outside gene matches: 4.

This chain joins TRBV3-1 (or the pseudogene TRBV3-2) and TRBJ1-2; D unclear. Germline assignment: CDR1 LGHDT and CDR2 YNNKEL (reference sequence). The CDR3 is 12 residues long. Trimming cost V 3 bases and J 8 bases, with 10 bases left between them. CDR3: CASSQETIGYTF. The CDR3 bases are TGTGCCAGCAGCCAGGAGACGATCGGCTACACCTTC.

V usage is TRBV14 and J usage is TRBJ1-1; 9 positions match TRBD1. The trim removed 8 bases at V and 6 bases at J, leaving 10 bases unmatched. The CDR3 consists of 14 residues. Germline loops: CDR1 SGHDN, CDR2 FVKESK. CDR3: CASSAYRGQAEAFF. The CDR3 nucleotides are TGTGCCAGCTCAGCTTACAGGGGGCAGGCTGAAGCTTTCTTT.